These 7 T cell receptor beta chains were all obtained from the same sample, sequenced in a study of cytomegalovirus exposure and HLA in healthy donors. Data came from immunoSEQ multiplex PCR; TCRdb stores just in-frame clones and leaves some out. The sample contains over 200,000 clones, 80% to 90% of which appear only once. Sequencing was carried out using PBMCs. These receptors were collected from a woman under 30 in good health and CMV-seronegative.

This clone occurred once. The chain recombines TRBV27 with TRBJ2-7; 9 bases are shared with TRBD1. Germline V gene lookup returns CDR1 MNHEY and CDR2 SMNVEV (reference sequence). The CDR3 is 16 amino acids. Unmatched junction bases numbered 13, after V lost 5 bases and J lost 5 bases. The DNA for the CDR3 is TGTGCCAGCAGTACGAAATACAGGGGGCGCGGCCACGAGCAGTACTTC. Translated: CASSTKYRGRGHEQYF.

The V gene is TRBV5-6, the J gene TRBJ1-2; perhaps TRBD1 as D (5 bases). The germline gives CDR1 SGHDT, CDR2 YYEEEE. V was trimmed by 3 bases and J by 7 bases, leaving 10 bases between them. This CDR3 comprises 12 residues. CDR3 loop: CASSWPRAGYTF. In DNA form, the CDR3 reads TGTGCCAGCAGCTGGCCCAGGGCTGGCTACACCTTC.

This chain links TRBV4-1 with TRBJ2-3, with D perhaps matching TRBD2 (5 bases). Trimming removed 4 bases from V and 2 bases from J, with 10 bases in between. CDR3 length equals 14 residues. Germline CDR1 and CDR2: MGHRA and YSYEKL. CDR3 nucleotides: TGCGCCAGCAGCCCGGACTCGAACACAGATACGCAGTATTTT. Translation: CASSPDSNTDTQYF.

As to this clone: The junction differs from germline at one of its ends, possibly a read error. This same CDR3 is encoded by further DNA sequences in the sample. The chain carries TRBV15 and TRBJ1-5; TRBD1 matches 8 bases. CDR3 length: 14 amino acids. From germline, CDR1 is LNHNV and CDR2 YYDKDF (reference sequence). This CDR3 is CATSRDRGGQPQHF. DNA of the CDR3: TGTGCCACCAGCCGAGACAGGGGTGGACAGCCCCAGCATTTT.

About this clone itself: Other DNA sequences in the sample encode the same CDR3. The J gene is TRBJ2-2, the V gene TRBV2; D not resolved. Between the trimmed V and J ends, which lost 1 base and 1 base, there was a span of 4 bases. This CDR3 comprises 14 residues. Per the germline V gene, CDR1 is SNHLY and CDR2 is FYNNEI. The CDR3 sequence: CASSEVRNTGELFF. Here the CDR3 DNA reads TGTGCCAGCAGTGAAGTCAGGAACACCGGGGAGCTGTTTTTT. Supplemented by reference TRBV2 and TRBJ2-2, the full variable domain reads EPEVTQTPSHQVTQMGQEVILRCVPISNHLYFYWYRQILGQKVEFLVSFYNNEISEKSEIFDDQFSVERPDGSNFTLKIRSTKLEDSAMYFCASSEVRNTGELFFGEGSRLTVL.

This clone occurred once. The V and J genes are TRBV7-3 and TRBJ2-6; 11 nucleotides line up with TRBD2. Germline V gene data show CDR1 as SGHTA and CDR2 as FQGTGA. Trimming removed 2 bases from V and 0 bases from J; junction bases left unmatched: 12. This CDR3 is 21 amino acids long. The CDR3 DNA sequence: TGTGCCAGCAGCTTAGATGCGGGGACTAGCGGTTTAAACTCTGGGGCCAACGTCCTGACTTTC. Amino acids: CASSLDAGTSGLNSGANVLTF.

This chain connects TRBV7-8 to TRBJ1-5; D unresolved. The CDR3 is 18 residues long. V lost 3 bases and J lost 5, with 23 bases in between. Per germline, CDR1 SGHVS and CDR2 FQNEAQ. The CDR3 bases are TGTGCCAGCAGCTTCACTACCGGGTCCTCTGACCTTTATCAGCCCCAGCATTTT. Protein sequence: CASSFTTGSSDLYQPQHF.